This passage covers 29 T cell receptor beta chains from one sample sequenced in a study of shared clonotypes between healthy human individuals. The method was immunoSEQ multiplex PCR; TCRdb's version includes in-frame clones alone and lacks a portion of them. The sample lists some 1.1 million clones, approximately 77% occurring once. Material: memory CD4+ T cells from PBMCs. Described subset: CD45RA-negative fraction. These receptors were taken from a man aged 18 to 29 in good health. Some clones in this sample may be carry-over from other donors' samples.

This clone has at least ten counts. A junction boundary mismatches the germline segment, possibly from a read error. This chain links TRBV28 with TRBJ1-1, with D perhaps matching TRBD1 (5 bases). Germline V gene data show CDR1 as MDHEN and CDR2 as SYDVKM. This CDR3 has 12 residues. CDR3 region: CASTPGGPPLGF. The CDR3 region has the DNA TGTGCCAGCACACCGGGGGGACCCCCCTTGGGTTTT.

V gene TRBV2 combines with J gene TRBJ2-1; 8 nucleotides agree with TRBD1. With V trimmed by 4 bases and J by 3 bases, 5 bases remained unmatched. This CDR3 has 15 residues. The germline gives CDR1 SNHLY, CDR2 FYNNEI. This CDR3 is CASSVNRGDYNEQFF. The CDR3 DNA sequence: TGTGCCAGCAGTGTTAACAGGGGGGACTACAATGAGCAGTTCTTC.

This clone was seen only a few times. The rearrangement links TRBV2 to TRBJ2-1; a weak D match, TRBD2 (6 bases). CDR3 length equals 16 residues. Trimming pared 3 bases from V and 1 base from J, leaving 13 bases between. Germline CDR1 SNHLY, CDR2 FYNNEI. The CDR3 DNA sequence: TGTGCCAGCAGTGAGTTTGCGGGAAGGTCCTACAATGAGCAGTTCTTC. Its protein product is CASSEFAGRSYNEQFF.

The gene calls are TRBV11-2 and TRBJ1-3; no definite D call. This CDR3 spans 14 amino acids. V was shortened by 0 bases and J by 7 bases, with 10 bases between the two germline ends. CDR1 and CDR2 (germline): SGHAT, FQNNGV. This chain's CDR3 is CASSLDGPLNTIYF. The DNA of the CDR3 is TGTGCCAGCAGCTTAGACGGTCCGCTGAACACCATATATTTT.

Written as DNA, the CDR3 is TGTGCCAGCAGTCCGGCAGGGAAATATGGCTACACCTTC. This encodes CASSPAGKYGYTF. The chain uses TRBV2 and TRBJ1-2; tentatively, D is TRBD1 (5 bases). V lost 5 bases to trimming and J lost 5 bases, with 12 bases between them. Germline loops: CDR1 SNHLY, CDR2 FYNNEI. The CDR3 has 13 residues.

V and J are TRBV11-3 and TRBJ2-3; the D is unclear. CDR3 length: 13 residues. Germline V gene lookup returns CDR1 SGHNT and CDR2 YENEEA. Deletions cut 6 bases from V and 3 bases from J, with 10 bases between. CDR3 loop: CASRSTGTDTQYF. DNA of the CDR3: TGTGCCAGCAGATCCACTGGGACAGATACGCAGTATTTT.

The rearrangement links TRBV28 to TRBJ1-1; D not certain. The germline V gene has CDR1 MDHEN and CDR2 SYDVKM. The CDR3 is 12 residues long. With 3 bases removed from V and 6 bases from J, the gap between germline ends came to 8 bases. CDR3 loop: CASSFLGSEAFF. The CDR3 region has the DNA TGTGCCAGCAGTTTTTTAGGGTCTGAAGCTTTCTTT. Full variable domain (remainder filled in from reference TRBV28 and TRBJ1-1): DVKVTQSSRYLVKRTGEKVFLECVQDMDHENMFWYRQDPGLGLRLIYFSYDVKMKEKGDIPEGYSVSREKKERFSLILESASTNQTSMYLCASSFLGSEAFFGQGTRLTVV.

The count of this clone is one. The CDR3 DNA follows: TGTGCCAGCAGCCCCGGACGGAGAGAGACCCAGTACTTC. Translated: CASSPGRRETQYF. V and J are TRBV28 and TRBJ2-5, with no clear D. The V end lost 6 bases, the J end lost 4 bases, and 12 bases lay between the germline ends. The CDR3 sequence is 13 residues long. Germline lookup yields CDR1 MDHEN and CDR2 SYDVKM.

Remarks on this clone: It is likely a read error: a sequence one base away is far more abundant. In DNA, the CDR3 is TGTGCCAGCAGCTTAGGACAGACCCAAGAGACCCAGTACTTC. Translated, it gives CASSLGQTQETQYF. This sequence joins TRBV7-9 and TRBJ2-5; maybe TRBD1 (5 bases). V was clipped by 1 base and J by 1 base, with 7 bases between them. Germline loops: CDR1 SEHNR, CDR2 FQNEAQ (reference sequence). The CDR3 has 14 amino acids.

The chain recombines TRBV7-9 with TRBJ2-7, with TRBD2 identical over 8 bases. Germline CDR1 is SEHNR and CDR2 is FQNEAQ (reference sequence). The CDR3 loop spans 15 amino acids. Trimming cost V 5 bases and J 0 bases; bases outside gene matches: 6. CDR3 protein: CASSQSGSPSYEQYF. DNA of the CDR3: TGTGCCAGCAGCCAGAGCGGGAGCCCCTCCTACGAGCAGTACTTC.

The chain has TRBV28 and TRBJ2-3; D gene uncertain. CDR3 size: 11 residues. Germline V CDR1 and CDR2: MDHEN, SYDVKM. V shed 10 bases and J shed 0 bases, with 5 bases lying between them. This CDR3 is CATHSTDTQYF. The DNA of the CDR3 is TGTGCCACCCATAGCACAGATACGCAGTATTTT.

The chain recombines TRBV5-4 with TRBJ2-1; D possibly corresponds to TRBD2 (6 bases). Germline V CDR1 and CDR2: SGHNT, YYREEE (reference sequence). Trimming removed 0 bases from V and 9 bases from J, with 25 bases in between. This CDR3 has 18 residues. This CDR3 is CASSLDSDGTPEGSEQFF. CDR3 coding DNA: TGTGCCAGCAGCTTGGATTCGGACGGGACTCCCGAGGGTAGTGAGCAGTTCTTC.

Remarks on this clone: This sample includes further DNA sequences coding for the same CDR3. The rearrangement joins TRBV7-9 to TRBJ2-1; D is undetermined. Per the germline V gene, CDR1 is SEHNR and CDR2 is FQNEAQ (reference sequence). With 0 bases removed from V and 7 bases from J, the gap between germline ends came to 4 bases. This CDR3 is 12 amino acids long. Here the CDR3 DNA reads TGTGCCAGCAGCTTAGCATCAAATGAGCAGTTCTTC. Amino acids: CASSLASNEQFF.

The chain employs TRBV5-1 and TRBJ1-4; 9 nucleotides match TRBD1. Germline loops: CDR1 SGHRS, CDR2 YFSETQ. Losses at the gene ends were 7 bases for V and 5 bases for J; bases not matched to a gene: 3. The CDR3 contains 13 residues. CDR3 sequence reads: CASAGTGNEKLFF. CDR3 bases: TGCGCCAGCGCCGGGACAGGGAATGAAAAACTGTTTTTT.

This chain links TRBV30 with TRBJ1-5; tentatively, D is TRBD1 (6 bases). The CDR3 is made up of 15 amino acids. Deletions cut 2 bases from V and 0 bases from J, with 11 bases between. In germline, CDR1 is GTSNPN, CDR2 SVGIG (reference sequence). CDR3 in DNA: TGTGCCTGGAGTAAGGGGGTGGATAGCAATCAGCCCCAGCATTTT. This translates into CAWSKGVDSNQPQHF. The full variable domain, completed using reference TRBV30 and TRBJ1-5, is SQTIHQWPATLVQPVGSPLSLECTVEGTSNPNLYWYRQAAGRGLQLLFYSVGIGQISSEVPQNLSASRPQDRQFILSSKKLLLSDSGFYLCAWSKGVDSNQPQHFGDGTRLSIL.

The gene calls are TRBV9 and TRBJ2-7, with 14 bases that match TRBD2. The CDR3 is 16 amino acids. CDR1 and CDR2 from the germline V gene are SGDLS and YYNGEE. V lost 4 bases to trimming and J lost 7 bases; unmatched junction nucleotides: 10. CDR3 coding DNA: TGTGCCAGCAGCACGACTAGCGGGAGGGTCTTCGGGGAGCAGTACTTC. Its translation: CASSTTSGRVFGEQYF.

This chain uses TRBV10-3 with TRBJ2-2; 16 bases match TRBD2. Germline CDR1 reads ENHRY; CDR2 reads SYGVKD. Germline trimming cut 4 bases from V and 3 bases from J; bases unmatched to any gene: 5. There are 18 residues in the CDR3. The CDR3 sequence is CAISGTGLAGGDTGELFF. The CDR3 bases are TGTGCCATCAGTGGAACGGGACTAGCGGGAGGGGACACCGGGGAGCTGTTTTTT.

The rearrangement joins TRBV6-5 to TRBJ1-2; TRBD1 matches 9 bases. CDR3 length equals 12 residues. Germline loops: CDR1 MNHEY, CDR2 SVGAGI. V dropped 11 bases and J dropped 3; count of bases not matched to a gene: 4. The CDR3 reads CASRTGDYGYTF. CDR3 sequence (DNA): TGTGCCTCCAGGACAGGGGACTATGGCTACACCTTC.

The genes are TRBV27 and TRBJ1-1, with D unresolved. Trimming stripped 6 bases from V and 1 base from J, with 12 bases between. This CDR3 region has 14 residues. Germline loops: CDR1 MNHEY, CDR2 SMNVEV (reference sequence). CDR3 amino acids: CASRDPPRNTEAFF. The CDR3 nucleotides read TGTGCCAGCAGGGACCCCCCCAGGAACACTGAAGCTTTCTTT.

Regarding this clone: Other nucleotide sequences in the sample specify the same CDR3. The chain recombines TRBV5-6 with TRBJ2-3; the D is unclear. Trimming stripped 0 bases from V and 1 base from J, with 3 bases between. Germline lookup yields CDR1 SGHDT and CDR2 YYEEEE. The CDR3 runs 13 residues. The CDR3 sequence: CASSLAGTDTQYF. The DNA of the CDR3 is TGTGCCAGCAGCTTGGCCGGCACAGATACGCAGTATTTT.

This chain links TRBV6-6 with TRBJ1-1, with D unresolved. Germline assignment: CDR1 MNHNY and CDR2 SVGAGI (reference sequence). V was clipped by 6 bases and J by 0 bases, with 11 bases between them. The CDR3 covers 14 residues. CDR3 region: CASRKESLNTEAFF. Here the CDR3 DNA reads TGTGCCAGCAGGAAAGAGTCACTGAACACTGAAGCTTTCTTT.

As regards this clone: This sample includes further DNA sequences coding for the same CDR3. This rearrangement joins TRBV28 to TRBJ2-7; the D gene could be TRBD1 or TRBD2 (5 bases each). Germline V gene sequence: CDR1 MDHEN, CDR2 SYDVKM. The CDR3 has 14 residues. V was pared by 5 bases and J by 2 bases, with 13 bases between. The CDR3 is CASSLGTLPYEQYF. CDR3 DNA: TGTGCCAGCAGTCTAGGGACCTTACCCTACGAGCAGTACTTC. The variable domain in full, with the rest retrieved from reference TRBV28 and TRBJ2-7, is DVKVTQSSRYLVKRTGEKVFLECVQDMDHENMFWYRQDPGLGLRLIYFSYDVKMKEKGDIPEGYSVSREKKERFSLILESASTNQTSMYLCASSLGTLPYEQYFGPGTRLTVT.

This chain uses TRBV7-8 with TRBJ2-7; D is possibly TRBD1 (6 bases). V was shortened by 3 bases and J by 2 bases, with 11 bases between the two germline ends. CDR3 length: 14 amino acids. Germline lookup yields CDR1 SGHVS and CDR2 FQNEAQ. CDR3 DNA sequence: TGTGCCAGCAGCTTGAACAGGGACACCTACGAGCAGTACTTC. Encoded protein: CASSLNRDTYEQYF.

This clone occurred once. The J gene is TRBJ2-1, the V gene TRBV28; D is unclear. V was pared by 6 bases and J by 4 bases, with 7 bases between. Per germline, CDR1 MDHEN and CDR2 SYDVKM. The CDR3 has 12 residues. Written as DNA, the CDR3 is TGTGCCAGCAGCCAACAGTACAATGAGCAGTTCTTC. The encoded protein is CASSQQYNEQFF.

The chain carries TRBV6-5 and TRBJ2-1; 8 bases are shared with TRBD2. Germline lookup yields CDR1 MNHEY and CDR2 SVGAGI. V trimming: 5 bases; J trimming: 7 bases; junction bases outside the gene matches: 10. The CDR3 runs to 15 residues. The CDR3 protein is CASSRTSWGWNEQFF. The DNA of the CDR3 is TGTGCCAGCAGTCGGACTAGCTGGGGATGGAATGAGCAGTTCTTC.

This chain connects TRBV21-1 to TRBJ1-5; the tabulated D call, TRBD1, remains unverified against the DNA. TRBV21-1 is noted as a pseudogene. The CDR3 loop spans 19 amino acids. The CDR3 nucleotides are TGTGCCAGCATCCGATCCGAACCCGGGACATACAATAGCAATCAGCCCCAGCATTTT. As protein: CASIRSEPGTYNSNQPQHF.

On this clone: A junction boundary mismatches the germline segment, possibly from a read error. The chain employs TRBV6-1 and TRBJ2-3, with 8 bases that match TRBD1. This CDR3 contains 18 residues. Germline V lookup: CDR1 MNHNS, CDR2 SASEGT. The CDR3 reads CASSESRRAGQDTDAQYF. CDR3 coding DNA: TGTGCCAGCAGTGAGTCAAGACGGGCGGGACAGGACACAGATGCGCAGTATTTT.

This clone turned up a few times. The chain carries TRBV2 and TRBJ1-1; TRBD1 might be the D (5 bases). Between the trimmed V and J ends, which lost 2 bases and 2 bases, there was a span of 9 bases. This CDR3 contains 14 residues. Germline V gene lookup returns CDR1 SNHLY and CDR2 FYNNEI. CDR3 loop: CASSEQDTNTEAFF. In DNA, the CDR3 is TGTGCCAGCAGTGAACAGGACACCAACACTGAAGCTTTCTTT.

This clone was seen ten or more times. V gene TRBV7-2 combines with J gene TRBJ1-1; 8 nucleotides match TRBD1. The germline V gene has CDR1 SGHTA and CDR2 FQGNSA. This CDR3 has 15 amino acids. V shed 5 bases, J shed 1 base, and the junction held 6 bases outside the gene matches. CDR3 sequence: CASSPRTGRNTEAFF. CDR3 in DNA: TGTGCCAGCAGCCCCAGGACAGGGCGGAACACTGAAGCTTTCTTT.